Listed below are T cell receptor beta chains from one sample, sequenced in a study of CD8+ T cells in alopecia areata. Generated by immunoSEQ multiplex PCR, the TCRdb table keeps only in-frame clones and is missing some. The sample includes 140,000 to 150,000 clones, about three fifths of them seen just once. Here the sequenced sample was CD4+ T cells sorted from blood, taken at week 0. These receptors originate from a human donor with alopecia areata. CDR3s include the opening cysteine and the closing phenylalanine or tryptophan. A D gene is named only where the DNA matches it firmly. Not all rows give a size; the values are once, few, many and, for expanded clones, a class.

TGTGCCAGCAGTGACTGGACGCAGGGTAATGAAAAACTGTTTTTT	CASSDWTQGNEKLFF	.	.	TRBJ1-4	TRBV25-1
TGTGCCAGTAGGGACAGAGCTTCGGATAATTCACCCCTCCACTTT	CASRDRASDNSPLHF	.	once	TRBJ1-6	TRBV19
TGTGCCAGCAGCCCCCGGACAGGGGGAGAGACCCAGTACTTC	CASSPRTGGETQYF	TRBD1	.	TRBJ2-5	TRBV5-5
TGTGCCAGCAGTTACTCGAGACTACCGGGGGAGACCCAGTACTTC	CASSYSRLPGETQYF	.	few	TRBJ2-5	TRBV6-5
TGTGCCAGCAGCTTAAGGCCAGGCCAAGAGACCCAGTACTTC	CASSLRPGQETQYF	.	.	TRBJ2-5	TRBV5-6
TGTGCCATCAGCCCCGGGATAGCGGGGGGGTTGGAGACCCAGTACTTC	CAISPGIAGGLETQYF	TRBD2	.	TRBJ2-5	TRBV10-3
TGTGCCAGCAGTTTGGACAGAGGGGACCAGCCCCAGCATTTT	CASSLDRGDQPQHF	.	.	TRBJ1-5	TRBV7-9
TGTGCCAGCAGCCGCTGGGGCGGGGCCTACGAGCAGTACTTC	CASSRWGGAYEQYF	.	once	TRBJ2-7	TRBV11-2
TGTGCCAGCAGTTACTCGCGTGTGTACGAGCAGTACTTC	CASSYSRVYEQYF	.	.	TRBJ2-7	TRBV6-5
TGTGCCAGCAGTTTCCCCGGTGACAATGAGCAGTTCTTC	CASSFPGDNEQFF	.	few	TRBJ2-1	TRBV6-5
TGCGCCAGCAGCCAAGACGCTAACTATGGCTACACCTTC	CASSQDANYGYTF	.	.	TRBJ1-2	TRBV4-3